What follows are 13 T cell receptor beta chains derived from one specimen sequenced in a study of shared clonotypes between healthy human individuals. Clones were read by immunoSEQ multiplex PCR, and TCRdb kept only the in-frame ones, dropping some. The sample lists a few million clones, 85% to 95% occurring once. The sequencing input was naive CD4+ T cells sorted from blood. Subset noted: CD45RA+ positively selected. The receptor source for this set is a man aged 18 to 30 in good health.

V gene TRBV29-1 combines with J gene TRBJ2-3, with D hard to call. Trimming pared 6 bases from V and 5 bases from J, leaving 18 bases between. This CDR3 contains 14 residues. Per germline, CDR1 SQVTM and CDR2 ANQGSEA. CDR3 in amino acids: CSVQASPPQDTQYF. In DNA, the CDR3 is TGCAGCGTCCAGGCCTCGCCCCCACAAGATACGCAGTATTTT.

This clone has a single count. The rearrangement joins TRBV7-3 to TRBJ2-2; D not resolved. The CDR3 is 14 residues long. V lost 5 bases to trimming and J lost 2 bases, with 9 bases between them. CDR1 and CDR2 (germline): SGHTA, FQGTGA. The CDR3 loop reads CASSPKSNTGELFF. Here the CDR3 DNA reads TGTGCCAGCAGCCCAAAATCAAACACCGGGGAGCTGTTTTTT.

The rearrangement uses TRBV11-3 and TRBJ2-5; TRBD1 matches at 11 bases. CDR3 size: 15 residues. After removal of 4 bases from V and 5 bases from J, the junction contained 6 bases not matched to a gene. Germline V gene data show CDR1 as SGHNT and CDR2 as YENEEA. The CDR3 reads CASSSRDRGFETQYF. CDR3 nucleotide sequence: TGTGCCAGCAGCTCGCGGGACAGGGGGTTCGAGACCCAGTACTTC.

As concerns this clone: Without the conserved terminal phenylalanine or tryptophan, this CDR3 likely stems from a read error. The DNA is left out, because the CDR3 cannot be placed on it with certainty; the CDR3 is given as TCRdb lists it. The chain is built from TRBV18 and TRBJ1-1; the table's D call TRBD1 went unverified against the DNA. CDR1 is KGHSH, CDR2 LQKENI, per germline. 14 amino acids form the CDR3, both terminal residues included. This CDR3 reads CASSFRRDRDIQVV.

This clone was detected only a few times. The rearrangement joins TRBV2 to TRBJ1-1; D is ambiguous. Trimming stripped 6 bases from V and 2 bases from J, with 16 bases between. Germline V CDR1 and CDR2: SNHLY, FYNNEI. The CDR3 extends over 15 amino acids. DNA of the CDR3: TGTGCCAGCAGGGGAGATACAGTTCTCAACACTGAAGCTTTCTTT. It encodes CASRGDTVLNTEAFF.

The chain recombines TRBV5-1 with TRBJ2-1; the D gene is possibly TRBD2 (6 bases). CDR3 length: 17 amino acids. In germline, CDR1 is SGHRS, CDR2 YFSETQ. V dropped 2 bases and J dropped 8 bases, with 23 bases sitting between them. CDR3 in amino acids: CASSFTTGLPGIYEQFF. The CDR3 nucleotides read TGCGCCAGCAGCTTTACAACGGGACTCCCTGGTATCTATGAGCAGTTCTTC.

This chain's CDR3 is CATGVNDNSPLHF. CDR3 nucleotide sequence: TGTGCCACCGGGGTTAATGACAATTCACCCCTCCACTTT. This chain links TRBV15 with TRBJ1-6; D not resolved. The CDR3 is 13 residues long. The V end lost 8 bases, the J end lost 7 bases, and 12 bases lay between the germline ends. Per the germline V gene, CDR1 is LNHNV and CDR2 is YYDKDF (reference sequence). Full variable domain (remainder filled in from reference TRBV15 and TRBJ1-6): DAMVIQNPRYQVTQFGKPVTLSCSQTLNHNVMYWYQQKSSQAPKLLFHYYDKDFNNEADTPDNFQSRRPNTSFCFLDIRSPGLGDTAMYLCATGVNDNSPLHFGNGTRLTVT.

About this clone itself: This CDR3 is also generated by other DNA sequences in the sample. The V gene is TRBV5-6, the J gene TRBJ1-2, with D hard to call. V shed 2 bases and J shed 2 bases, with 7 bases lying between them. This CDR3 is 13 amino acids long. Germline CDR1 reads SGHDT; CDR2 reads YYEEEE. The CDR3 DNA reads as TGTGCCAGCAGCTTACCAGGAAACTATGGCTACACCTTC. Its translation is CASSLPGNYGYTF.

The chain recombines TRBV7-8 with TRBJ2-3; D is possibly TRBD1 (6 bases). The germline V gene encodes CDR1 SGHVS and CDR2 FQNEAQ. The CDR3 is made up of 11 amino acids. Trimming left V 11 bases short and J 6 bases short, with 12 bases between. The CDR3 DNA is TGTGCCTACCGAAGGGGGGATACGCAGTATTTT. This encodes CAYRRGDTQYF.

The V call is TRBV5-1, the J call TRBJ2-7; possibly TRBD2 for D (6 bases). The CDR3 sequence is 16 residues long. V was cut by 4 bases and J by 7 bases, with 24 bases left in between. Looked up from germline, CDR1 is SGHRS and CDR2 is YFSETQ. The CDR3 loop reads CASSPGSGGDAREQYF. CDR3 sequence (DNA): TGCGCCAGCAGCCCGGGGTCGGGCGGGGACGCCCGGGAGCAGTACTTC.

The chain uses TRBV30 and TRBJ2-7; 7 bases map to TRBD1. Losses at the gene ends were 7 bases for V and 3 bases for J; bases not matched to a gene: 6. The CDR3 length is 12 residues. The germline V gene encodes CDR1 GTSNPN and CDR2 SVGIG (reference sequence). The CDR3 spells CASTRTGYEQYF. CDR3 coding DNA: TGTGCCTCCACGCGGACAGGCTACGAGCAGTACTTC. Together with reference TRBV30 and TRBJ2-7, the CDR3 gives the full variable domain: SQTIHQWPATLVQPVGSPLSLECTVEGTSNPNLYWYRQAAGRGLQLLFYSVGIGQISSEVPQNLSASRPQDRQFILSSKKLLLSDSGFYLCASTRTGYEQYFGPGTRLTVT.

This clone was counted a single time. Other nucleotide sequences from this sample produce the same CDR3. The chain has TRBV5-1 and TRBJ1-5, with TRBD1 identical over 10 bases. This CDR3 region has 14 residues. Unmatched junction bases numbered 2, after V lost 4 bases and J lost 4 bases. Germline assignment: CDR1 SGHRS and CDR2 YFSETQ. The CDR3 reads CASSPGQGNQPQHF. CDR3 in DNA: TGCGCCAGCAGCCCGGGACAGGGGAATCAGCCCCAGCATTTT.

This rearrangement joins TRBV5-1 to TRBJ1-6; D is undetermined. V lost 0 bases and J 7 bases, leaving 11 bases between the germline ends. The CDR3 runs 15 residues. Looked up from germline, CDR1 is SGHRS and CDR2 is YFSETQ. The chain's CDR3 is CASSLDGYRNSPLHF. The DNA of the CDR3 is TGCGCCAGCAGCTTGGATGGGTACAGAAATTCACCCCTCCACTTT.